These 7 T cell receptor beta chains were sequenced from one sample in a study of shared clonotypes between healthy human individuals. Sequenced by immunoSEQ multiplex PCR; TCRdb stores in-frame clones only, minus some. Of about 2.4 million clones listed, about 92% are singletons. The sequenced sample was naive CD4+ T cells sorted from blood. Subset denoted: CD45RA+ positively selected. The receptor source for this set is a man between 18 and 29 years old in good health.

The rearrangement links TRBV30 to TRBJ2-3; 8 bases match TRBD2. The CDR3 has 16 residues. The V gene's germline CDR1 is GTSNPN and CDR2 SVGIG (reference sequence). The ends lost 2 bases at V and 2 bases at J; junction bases unmatched: 9. The CDR3 spells CAWSLLAGGNTDTQYF. The CDR3 coding sequence is TGTGCCTGGAGTCTCCTCGCGGGGGGAAACACAGATACGCAGTATTTT.

The J gene is TRBJ2-2, the V gene TRBV6-6, with a weak D call TRBD1 (6 bases). Trimming took off 7 bases at V and 7 bases at J, with 16 bases between the two ends. This CDR3 comprises 14 residues. Germline loops: CDR1 MNHNY, CDR2 SVGAGI (reference sequence). The CDR3 coding sequence is TGTGCCAGCAAATACATAGGGGGTGGCGGGGAGCTGTTTTTT. Its translation is CASKYIGGGGELFF.

The chain employs TRBV4-1 and TRBJ2-3; the match to TRBD2 covers 8 bases. J gave up 1 base and V 6 bases, and 0 bases lay outside the gene matches. Germline V CDR1 and CDR2: MGHRA, YSYEKL. This CDR3 has 13 amino acids. CDR3 in amino acids: CASSSGGTDTQYF. CDR3 sequence (DNA): TGCGCCAGCAGTAGCGGGGGCACAGATACGCAGTATTTT.

The chain couples TRBV11-2 to TRBJ2-5, with a tentative D call TRBD1 (5 bases). Germline CDR1 reads SGHAT; CDR2 reads FQNNGV. Between the trimmed V and J ends, which lost 1 base and 8 bases, there was a span of 17 bases. The CDR3 consists of 15 residues. CDR3 DNA: TGTGCCAGCAGCTTAGTCGGCAGGGTGGTCGAAACCCAGTACTTC. Its protein is CASSLVGRVVETQYF.

V gene TRBV25-1 combines with J gene TRBJ2-3; possibly TRBD1 for D (5 bases). In germline, CDR1 is MGHDK, CDR2 SYGVNS. Trimming took off 1 base at V and 4 bases at J, with 15 bases between the two ends. The CDR3 has 16 residues. The CDR3 coding sequence is TGTGCCAGCAGTGAATTTAAAGGGGTATCGGCAGATACGCAGTATTTT. This codes for CASSEFKGVSADTQYF.

J is TRBJ1-4 and V is TRBV5-1; maybe TRBD1 (5 bases). Trimming pared 2 bases from V and 0 bases from J, leaving 11 bases between. Germline CDR1 is SGHRS and CDR2 is YFSETQ. The CDR3 is 16 residues long. The CDR3 sequence: CASSFGRVTTNEKLFF. The CDR3 coding sequence is TGCGCCAGCAGCTTCGGCAGGGTAACAACTAATGAAAAACTGTTTTTT. The full variable domain, its missing parts supplied by reference TRBV5-1 and TRBJ1-4, is KAGVTQTPRYLIKTRGQQVTLSCSPISGHRSVSWYQQTPGQGLQFLFEYFSETQRNKGNFPGRFSGRQFSNSRSEMNVSTLELGDSALYLCASSFGRVTTNEKLFFGSGTQLSVL.

This clone occurred a few times. V is TRBV18 and J is TRBJ1-6, with D maybe TRBD1 (6 bases). Germline V gives CDR1 KGHSH, CDR2 LQKENI. The V end was cut by 0 bases, the J end by 13 bases, with 16 bases between. This CDR3 spans 15 amino acids. The CDR3 region is CASSPPRTEVTPLHF. DNA of the CDR3: TGTGCCAGCTCACCACCTCGGACAGAGGTCACCCCCCTCCACTTT.